One T cell receptor beta chain is described in this entry. Its antigen is unknown. TCRdb re-called the reads with MiXCR, one entry per CDR3 protein. Among some 800,000 distinct CDR3 sequences listed, under 35% were seen once. These data originate in a study of T cell repertoires in cytomegalovirus infection. The CDR3 spans 17 residues. The V gene's germline CDR1 is LNHDA and CDR2 SQIVND (reference sequence). With 2 bases removed from V and 0 bases from J, the gap between germline ends came to 14 bases. This sequence joins TRBV19 and TRBJ1-5; TRBD1 is a possible D gene (5 bases). This clonotype was sampled from a human donor in good health (CMV status not recorded). Some clones in this sample may be carry-over from other donors' samples. The sample here was cultured CD8+ T cells from PBMCs, taken from culture after CMV antigen stimulation. CDR3 in DNA: TGTGCCAGTAGTATACTTCCGGGGACGACTAGCAATCAGCCCCAGCATTTT. Its translation is CASSILPGTTSNQPQHF. Drawing the rest from reference TRBV19 and TRBJ1-5, the complete variable domain is DGGITQSPKYLFRKEGQNVTLSCEQNLNHDAMYWYRQDPGQGLRLIYYSQIVNDFQKGDIAEGYSVSREKKESFPLTVTSAQKNPTAFYLCASSILPGTTSNQPQHFGDGTRLSIL.